The clone carrying this T cell receptor (beta chain) was recorded at least ten times. Its antigen is unidentified. TCR beta CDR3 amplification from genomic DNA was performed by two-round multiplex PCR. For every TRBV and TRBJ gene, a specific primer was used in first-round PCR. Each CDR3 protein is one row after TCRdb ran MiXCR on the multiplex PCR reads. The sample lists about 35,000 distinct CDR3 sequences; 32% were seen once. The sample comes from a study of prognosis after radiotherapy for stage I lung cancer. Study in general: Radiotherapy: SBRT, 3 to 5 fractions, biologically effective dose at least 100 Gy. The study's findings and limits: Following stereotactic body radiation therapy, unique TCR clone counts fell, with a median of roughly 9,300 versus 7,200.

Without prior chemotherapy, radiotherapy or other malignancies, every patient was node-negative by CT and PET/CT. The CDR3 is 15 residues long. CDR1 is MDHEN and CDR2 is SYDVKM in the germline V gene. Trimming removed 5 bases from V and 3 bases from J; junction bases left unmatched: 7. This receptor was identified in a donor at least 50 years old with non-small cell lung cancer. V gene TRBV28 combines with J gene TRBJ2-5, with 9 bases that match TRBD1. Sequenced material: PBMCs, taken before or after stereotactic body radiation therapy (not recorded which). In nucleotides, the CDR3 is TGTGCCAGCAGTCCGTGGGGACAGGGTAAAGAGACCCAGTACTTC. Translation: CASSPWGQGKETQYF.